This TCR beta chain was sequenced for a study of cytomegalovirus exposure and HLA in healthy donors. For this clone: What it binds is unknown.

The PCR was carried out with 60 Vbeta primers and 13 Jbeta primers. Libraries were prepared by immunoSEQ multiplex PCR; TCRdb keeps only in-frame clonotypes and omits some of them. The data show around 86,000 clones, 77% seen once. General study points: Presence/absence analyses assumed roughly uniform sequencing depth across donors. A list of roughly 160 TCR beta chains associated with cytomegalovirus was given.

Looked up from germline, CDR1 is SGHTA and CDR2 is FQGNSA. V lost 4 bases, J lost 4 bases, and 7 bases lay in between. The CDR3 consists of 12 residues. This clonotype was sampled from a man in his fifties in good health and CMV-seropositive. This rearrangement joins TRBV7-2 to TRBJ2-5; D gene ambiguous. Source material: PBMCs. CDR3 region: CASSSFRETQYF. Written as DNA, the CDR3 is TGTGCCAGCAGCTCCTTCAGAGAGACCCAGTACTTC.